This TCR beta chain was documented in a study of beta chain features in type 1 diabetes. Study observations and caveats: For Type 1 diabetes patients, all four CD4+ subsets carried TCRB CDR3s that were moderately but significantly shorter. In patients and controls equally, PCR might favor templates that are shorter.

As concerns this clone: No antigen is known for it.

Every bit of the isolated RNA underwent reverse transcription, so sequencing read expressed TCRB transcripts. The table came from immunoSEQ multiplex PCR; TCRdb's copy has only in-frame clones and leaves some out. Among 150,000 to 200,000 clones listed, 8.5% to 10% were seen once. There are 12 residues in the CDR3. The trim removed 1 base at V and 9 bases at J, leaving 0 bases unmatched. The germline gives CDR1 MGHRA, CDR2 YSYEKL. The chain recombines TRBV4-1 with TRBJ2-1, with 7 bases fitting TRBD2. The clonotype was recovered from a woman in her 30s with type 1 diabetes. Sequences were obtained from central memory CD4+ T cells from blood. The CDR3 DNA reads TGCGCCAGCAGCCAAGGGACTAGTGAGCAGTTCTTC. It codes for CASSQGTSEQFF.